This TCR beta chain was identified in a study of Tregs in tolerant kidney transplant recipients. Broader study findings: The small number of patients limits these findings pending further validation. Some patients' samples used different primers over time, so nucleotide sequences weren't comparable.

Assay: immunoSEQ multiplex PCR; the TCRdb copy retains only in-frame clones and omits some. The sample consists of more than 60,000 clones, approximately 98% of them appearing once. Regarding this clone: No antigen is known for it.

Trimming left V 2 bases short and J 4 bases short, with 20 bases between. Germline CDR1 is SGHAT and CDR2 is FQNNGV. The CDR3 runs 17 residues. CD4+CD25+CD127- Tregs, CD4+CD25- non-Tregs, CD4 and CD8 cells were sorted. The input for sequencing was CD4+ T cells from blood, taken before the transplant. V usage is TRBV11-2 and J usage is TRBJ1-1; D might be TRBD1 (6 bases). The receptor comes from a human donor who received a combined kidney and bone marrow transplant. The CDR3 reads CASSLPLTGTMSTEAFF. The CDR3 DNA reads as TGTGCCAGCAGCTTACCCCTGACCGGGACAATGAGCACTGAAGCTTTCTTT.